The rows below give T cell receptor beta chains drawn from one sample of a study of blood T cell repertoires in COVID-19. The assay was immunoSEQ multiplex PCR, and TCRdb's table has in-frame clones only and misses some. The sample holds 75,000 to 100,000 clones, 70% to 90% seen once. Specimen: peripheral blood. Receptors were obtained from a woman at least 80 years old with acute or convalescent COVID-19. The CDR3 runs from the conserved cysteine through the conserved F or W. The D gene is left open where the match is weak. Rows may omit the clone size; those that give it use once, few, many or a size class.

abundance | d_gene | j_gene | v_gene | CDR3aa | CDR3nt
. | TRBD1 | TRBJ1-1 | TRBV13 | CASIRTGTFTEAFF | TGTGCCAGCATAAGGACAGGGACGTTCACTGAAGCTTTCTTT
. | TRBD1 | TRBJ1-2 | TRBV29-1 | CSVGLQGYGYTF | TGCAGCGTTGGGCTACAGGGGTATGGCTACACCTTC
. | . | TRBJ1-1 | TRBV5-1 | CASSLEGLNTEAFF | TGCGCCAGCAGCCTGGAGGGGCTGAACACTGAAGCTTTCTTT
. | TRBD1 | TRBJ1-6 | TRBV2 | CASKRDRGDSPLHF | TGTGCCAGCAAGCGGGACAGGGGGGATTCACCCCTCCACTTT
few | . | TRBJ2-3 | TRBV7-9 | CASSFGTRSTDTQYF | TGTGCCAGCAGCTTCGGGACTCGAAGCACAGATACGCAGTATTTT
. | TRBD2 | TRBJ2-3 | TRBV6-2/TRBV6-3 | CASSSLGGRGVTDTQYF | TGTGCCAGCAGTTCCCTAGGTGGGCGGGGGGTCACAGATACGCAGTATTTT
. | . | TRBJ1-2 | TRBV18 | CASLRDNGGNNYGYTF | TGTGCCAGCCTACGAGACAATGGAGGAAATAACTATGGCTACACCTTC
. | TRBD1 | TRBJ1-1 | TRBV6-5 | CASLDRGMNTEAFF | TGTGCCAGCCTCGACAGGGGGATGAACACTGAAGCTTTCTTT
. | . | TRBJ1-2 | TRBV5-1 | CASSSGLNYGYTF | TGCGCCAGCAGCTCTGGACTAAACTATGGCTACACCTTC
. | . | TRBJ1-1 | TRBV5-1 | CASSSWTFNTEAFF | TGCGCCAGCAGCTCTTGGACATTCAACACTGAAGCTTTCTTT
. | . | TRBJ1-3 | TRBV11-2 | CASSLDRGALGNTIYF | TGTGCCAGCAGCTTAGATCGGGGGGCACTTGGAAACACCATATATTTT
once | . | TRBJ1-1 | TRBV12-3/TRBV12-4 | CASTRVNTEAFF | TGTGCCAGCACCAGGGTGAACACTGAAGCTTTCTTT
. | TRBD2 | TRBJ2-5 | TRBV20-1 | CSASKLAGAFETQYF | TGCAGTGCTAGTAAACTAGCGGGGGCATTTGAGACCCAGTACTTC
. | . | TRBJ1-6 | TRBV5-6 | CASSRDPGDNSPLHF | TGTGCCAGCAGCAGGGACCCGGGGGATAATTCACCCCTCCACTTT
. | . | TRBJ1-2 | TRBV2 | CASAQGNYGYTF | TGTGCCAGCGCCCAGGGAAACTATGGCTACACCTTC
. | . | TRBJ2-7 | TRBV5-6 | CASSLAGTGNEQYF | TGTGCCAGCAGCTTGGCCGGTACAGGGAACGAGCAGTACTTC
once | . | TRBJ2-1 | TRBV2 | CASRGAGEQFF | TGTGCCAGCAGGGGGGCGGGTGAGCAGTTCTTC
once | TRBD2 | TRBJ2-2 | TRBV7-7 | CASSPGLAGGPYTGELFF | TGTGCTAGCAGTCCGGGACTAGCGGGGGGGCCGTACACCGGGGAGCTGTTTTTT
. | . | TRBJ2-6 | TRBV10-3 | CAISDSVSGANVLTF | TGTGCCATCAGTGACAGTGTCTCTGGGGCCAACGTCCTGACTTTC
. | TRBD1 | TRBJ1-2 | TRBV12-5 | CASGSGTGRSGYTF | TGTGCTAGTGGTTCCGGGACAGGGAGAAGCGGCTACACCTTC
once | . | TRBJ1-1 | TRBV5-4 | CASRFGGDWDGAFF | TGTGCCAGCAGGTTTGGGGGGGATTGGGACGGAGCTTTCTTT
. | . | TRBJ1-4 | TRBV2 | CASTLNGGVTNEKLFF | TGTGCCAGCACCTTAAACGGCGGGGTTACTAATGAAAAACTGTTTTTT
. | . | TRBJ1-2 | TRBV12-3/TRBV12-4 | CASSPFHYGYTF | TGTGCCAGCAGTCCCTTCCACTATGGCTACACCTTC
. | TRBD1 | TRBJ1-4 | TRBV18 | CASSQMTGTANEKLFF | TGTGCCAGCTCTCAGATGACGGGGACAGCTAATGAAAAACTGTTTTTT
. | . | TRBJ2-4 | TRBV2 | CASLGSEDIQYF | TGTGCCAGCTTAGGGTCAGAGGACATTCAGTACTTT
. | TRBD1 | TRBJ1-6 | TRBV11-3 | CASSKGTANNSPLHF | TGTGCCAGCAGCAAGGGGACAGCCAATAATTCACCCCTCCACTTT
few | TRBD1 | TRBJ1-2 | TRBV6-1 | CASSERGLAYGYTF | TGTGCCAGCAGTGAAAGGGGGCTGGCCTATGGCTACACCTTC
. | TRBD1 | TRBJ2-7 | TRBV19 | CASRDRVAYEQYF | TGTGCCAGTAGGGACAGGGTCGCTTACGAGCAGTACTTC
. | . | TRBJ2-2 | TRBV4-1 | CASSQLTPGELFF | TGCGCCAGCAGCCAATTGACTCCCGGGGAGCTGTTTTTT
. | TRBD1 | TRBJ1-2 | TRBV6-5 | CASSYGDRGSGYTF | TGTGCCAGCAGTTACGGGGACAGGGGAAGTGGCTACACCTTC
. | TRBD1 | TRBJ1-5 | TRBV19 | CASSTWTGGGQPQHF | TGTGCCAGTAGCACCTGGACAGGGGGCGGACAGCCCCAGCATTTT
. | . | TRBJ2-4 | TRBV5-1 | CASSPPGFHPDIQYF | TGCGCCAGCAGCCCCCCAGGGTTCCACCCAGACATTCAGTACTTT
once | . | TRBJ1-5 | TRBV27 | CASSARQGPSSNQPQHF | TGTGCCAGCAGTGCCAGGCAGGGGCCCTCCAGCAATCAGCCCCAGCATTTT
. | TRBD1 | TRBJ1-6 | TRBV2 | CASSRDSISPLHF | TGTGCCAGCAGTAGGGACAGTATTTCACCCCTCCACTTT
. | . | TRBJ1-3 | TRBV2 | CASRGAFSGNTIYF | TGTGCCAGCAGAGGGGCGTTCTCTGGAAACACCATATATTTT
. | . | TRBJ1-1 | TRBV28 | CASSFRLNTEAFF | TGTGCCAGCAGTTTCCGGTTGAACACTGAAGCTTTCTTT
. | . | TRBJ1-5 | TRBV24-1 | CATSDSTRTISNQPQHF | TGTGCCACCAGTGATAGTACACGGACTATAAGCAATCAGCCCCAGCATTTT
. | TRBD1 | TRBJ1-4 | TRBV6-5 | CASSYRQGYNEKLFF | TGTGCCAGCAGTTACAGACAGGGATATAATGAAAAACTGTTTTTT
. | . | TRBJ2-1 | TRBV29-1 | CSVGEVREQFF | TGCAGCGTTGGGGAGGTGAGGGAGCAGTTCTTC
. | . | TRBJ1-6 | TRBV6-5 | CASSLFLSDSPLHF | TGTGCCAGCAGTTTATTTTTGAGCGATTCACCCCTCCACTTT
. | TRBD2 | TRBJ2-1 | TRBV5-4 | CASSLPGGGTYNEQFF | TGTGCCAGCAGCCTACCTGGCGGGGGTACGTACAATGAGCAGTTCTTC